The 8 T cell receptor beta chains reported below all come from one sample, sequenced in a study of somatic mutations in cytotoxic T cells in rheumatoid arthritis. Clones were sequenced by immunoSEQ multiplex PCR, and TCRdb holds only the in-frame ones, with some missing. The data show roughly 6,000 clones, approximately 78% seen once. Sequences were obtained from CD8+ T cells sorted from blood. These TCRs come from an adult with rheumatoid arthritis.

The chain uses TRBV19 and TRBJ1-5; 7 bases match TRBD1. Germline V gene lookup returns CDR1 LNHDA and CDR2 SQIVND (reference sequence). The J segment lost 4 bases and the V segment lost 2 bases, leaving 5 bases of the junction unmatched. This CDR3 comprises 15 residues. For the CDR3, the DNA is TGTGCCAGTAGTATACCTCGACAGGGAAATCAGCCCCAGCATTTT. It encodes CASSIPRQGNQPQHF.

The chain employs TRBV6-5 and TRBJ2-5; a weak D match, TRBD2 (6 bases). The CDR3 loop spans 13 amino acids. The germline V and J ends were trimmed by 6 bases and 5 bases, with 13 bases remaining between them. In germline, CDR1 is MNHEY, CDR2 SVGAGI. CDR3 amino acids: CASSLGSRETQYF. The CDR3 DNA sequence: TGTGCCAGCAGCCTCGGGAGTCGGGAGACCCAGTACTTC.

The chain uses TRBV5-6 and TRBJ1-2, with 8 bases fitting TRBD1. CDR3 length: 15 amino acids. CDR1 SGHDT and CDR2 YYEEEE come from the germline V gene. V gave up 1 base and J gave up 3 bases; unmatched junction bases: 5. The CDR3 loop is CASSLLTGEDYGYTF. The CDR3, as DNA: TGTGCCAGCAGCTTGCTGACAGGGGAGGACTATGGCTACACCTTC. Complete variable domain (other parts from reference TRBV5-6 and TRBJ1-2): DAGVTQSPTHLIKTRGQQVTLRCSPKSGHDTVSWYQQALGQGPQFIFQYYEEEERQRGNFPDRFSGHQFPNYSSELNVNALLLGDSALYLCASSLLTGEDYGYTFGSGTRLTVV.

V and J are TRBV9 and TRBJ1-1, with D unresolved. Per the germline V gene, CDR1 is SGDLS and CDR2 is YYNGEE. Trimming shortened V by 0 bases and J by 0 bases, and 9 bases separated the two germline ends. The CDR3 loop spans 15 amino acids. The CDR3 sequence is CASSVDASMNTEAFF. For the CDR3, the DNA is TGTGCCAGCAGCGTAGACGCTTCAATGAACACTGAAGCTTTCTTT.

CDR3 sequence (DNA): TGTGCCGGAGGAGCGGGGACCCATATAAACGAGCAGTTCTTC. Residues: CAGGAGTHINEQFF. This chain connects TRBV28 to TRBJ2-1, with 7 nucleotides matching TRBD2. The trim removed 11 bases at V and 10 bases at J, leaving 17 bases unmatched. Germline CDR1 MDHEN, CDR2 SYDVKM. The CDR3 consists of 14 residues.

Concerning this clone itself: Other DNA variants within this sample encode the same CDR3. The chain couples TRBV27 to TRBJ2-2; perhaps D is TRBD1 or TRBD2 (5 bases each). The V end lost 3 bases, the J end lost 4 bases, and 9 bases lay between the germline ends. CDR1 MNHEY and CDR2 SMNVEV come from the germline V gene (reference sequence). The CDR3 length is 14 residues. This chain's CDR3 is CASSFGASTGELFF. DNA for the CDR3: TGTGCCAGCAGTTTCGGGGCCAGCACCGGGGAGCTGTTTTTT.

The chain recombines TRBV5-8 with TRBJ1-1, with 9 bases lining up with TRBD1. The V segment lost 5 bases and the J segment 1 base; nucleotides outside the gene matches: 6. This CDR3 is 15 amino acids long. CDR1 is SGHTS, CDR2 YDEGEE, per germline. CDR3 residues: CASRRNRGPNTEAFF. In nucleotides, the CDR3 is TGTGCCAGCAGGAGAAACAGGGGGCCGAACACTGAAGCTTTCTTT.

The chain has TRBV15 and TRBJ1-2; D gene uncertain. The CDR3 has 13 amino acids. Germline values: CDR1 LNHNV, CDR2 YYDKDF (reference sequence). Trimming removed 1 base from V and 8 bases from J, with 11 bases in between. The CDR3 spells CATSRVRVDGYTF. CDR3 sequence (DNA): TGTGCCACCAGCAGAGTAAGGGTGGACGGCTACACCTTC. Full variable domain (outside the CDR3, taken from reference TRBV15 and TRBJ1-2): DAMVIQNPRYQVTQFGKPVTLSCSQTLNHNVMYWYQQKSSQAPKLLFHYYDKDFNNEADTPDNFQSRRPNTSFCFLDIRSPGLGDTAMYLCATSRVRVDGYTFGSGTRLTVV.